This T cell receptor beta chain derives from a study of human T cells and chemical hapten exposure. On the study more broadly: How much TCR each sample yielded varied, mostly because pooled library volumes differed slightly.

On this clonotype: The antigen is unknown.

Overall study findings and caveats: Unchanged with DPC sensitization were TCRs above 1 in 1000 frequency.

A single record per CDR3 protein comes from TCRdb applying MiXCR to the RACE reads. The sample carries approximately 82,000 distinct CDR3 sequences, about 10% recorded once. The CDR3 covers 12 residues. Germline values: CDR1 LNHNV, CDR2 YYDKDF (reference sequence). The V gene lost 2 bases and the J gene lost 1 base, with 2 bases spanning the gap. Time point meaning: patch test 1, 2 weeks after DPC sensitization. The treatment denotes: therapeutic diphenylcyclopropenone sensitization with weekly scalp DPC. The sequenced sample was whole blood, obtained in connection with sensitization to the hapten diphenylcyclopropenone (DPC). The sequence was obtained from a woman aged 55-70 years with alopecia areata. Some clones in this sample may be carry-over from other donors' samples. The rearrangement joins TRBV15 to TRBJ1-1; D remains unclear. The CDR3 DNA follows: TGTGCCACCAGCAGACAGAACACTGAAGCTTTCTTT. Its translation: CATSRQNTEAFF.